The TCR beta chain described here comes from a study of Ad26.COV2.S vaccination and SARS-CoV-2 variants. Study background: Ad26.COV2.S was injected intramuscularly once or twice, 56 days apart.

Clones were sequenced by immunoSEQ multiplex PCR, and TCRdb holds only the in-frame ones, with some missing. The profile shows 350,000 to 500,000 clones, approximately 88% of them singletons. The CDR3 spans 12 residues. The V end was cut by 5 bases, the J end by 9 bases, with 11 bases between. Germline CDR1 LGHNA, CDR2 YSLEER. Stated treatment: about 20 received Ad26.COV2.S at low or high dose, single or two shots; five or six received placebo; per-sample allocation not given. Sampling happened 63 days after the first vaccine or placebo injection. Whoever gave the sample was an adult aged 18-55 years in Boston.

This specimen was peripheral blood, taken in a trial of Ad26.COV2.S vaccine versus placebo. This sequence was found in a person aged 18-60 years who received the Ad26.COV2.S COVID-19 vaccine or a placebo. V gene TRBV4-3 combines with J gene TRBJ2-1; D may be TRBD1 or TRBD2 (5 bases each). CDR3 in amino acids: CASSWGFSEQFF. CDR3 bases: TGCGCCAGCAGCTGGGGGTTCTCTGAGCAGTTCTTC.